This TCR beta chain was retrieved from a study of yellow fever vaccine responses in identical twins. The study's findings and limits: Twins reportedly appeared to share part of their vaccine T cell response while keeping part individual.

This CDR3 spans 13 amino acids. The V gene's germline CDR1 is SEHNR and CDR2 FQNEAQ (reference sequence). V was pared by 8 bases and J by 1 base, with 11 bases between. Points on this clonotype: The antigen is unknown.

TCRdb independently ran MiXCR on the RT-PCR reads; one entry per CDR3 protein. This sample has some 14,000 distinct CDR3 sequences; less than 85% occur once, and the top ten carry approximately 0.7%. The V and J genes are TRBV7-9 and TRBJ1-1; no definite D call. Sequenced material: T cells from blood (PBMCs), unsorted or a sorted subset (not recorded which), taken before or after yellow fever vaccination (not recorded which). This sequence originates from a woman younger than 35 who received the yellow fever vaccine. The CDR3, as DNA: TGTGCCAGCCAGAGTCTTACGAACACTGAAGCTTTCTTT. Its translation: CASQSLTNTEAFF. The full variable domain, rest sourced from reference TRBV7-9 and TRBJ1-1, is DTGVSQNPRHKITKRGQNVTFRCDPISEHNRLYWYRQTLGQGPEFLTYFQNEAQLEKSRLLSDRFSAERPKGSFSTLEIQRTEQGDSAMYLCASQSLTNTEAFFGQGTRLTVV.